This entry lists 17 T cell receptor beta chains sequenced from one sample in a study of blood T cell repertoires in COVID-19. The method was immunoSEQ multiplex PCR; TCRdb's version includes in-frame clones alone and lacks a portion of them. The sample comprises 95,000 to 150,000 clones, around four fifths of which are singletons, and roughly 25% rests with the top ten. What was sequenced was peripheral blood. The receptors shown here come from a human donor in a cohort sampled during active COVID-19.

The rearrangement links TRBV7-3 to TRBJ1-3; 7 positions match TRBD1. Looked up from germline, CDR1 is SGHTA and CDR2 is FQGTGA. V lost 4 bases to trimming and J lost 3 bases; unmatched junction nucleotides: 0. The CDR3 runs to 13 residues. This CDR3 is CASSSGGGNTIYF. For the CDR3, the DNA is TGTGCCAGCAGCTCAGGGGGTGGAAACACCATATATTTT.

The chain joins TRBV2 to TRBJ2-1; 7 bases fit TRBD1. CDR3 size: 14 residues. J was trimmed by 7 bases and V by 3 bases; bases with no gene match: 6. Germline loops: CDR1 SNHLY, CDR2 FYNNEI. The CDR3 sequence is CASSETGFRNEQFF. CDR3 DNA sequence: TGTGCCAGCAGTGAGACAGGGTTTAGGAATGAGCAGTTCTTC.

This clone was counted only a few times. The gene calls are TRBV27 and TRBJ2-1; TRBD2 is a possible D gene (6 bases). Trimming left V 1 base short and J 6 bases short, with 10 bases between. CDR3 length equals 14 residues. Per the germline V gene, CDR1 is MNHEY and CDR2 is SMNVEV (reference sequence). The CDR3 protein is CASSLLRGSNEQFF. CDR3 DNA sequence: TGTGCCAGCAGTTTATTACGGGGGAGCAATGAGCAGTTCTTC.

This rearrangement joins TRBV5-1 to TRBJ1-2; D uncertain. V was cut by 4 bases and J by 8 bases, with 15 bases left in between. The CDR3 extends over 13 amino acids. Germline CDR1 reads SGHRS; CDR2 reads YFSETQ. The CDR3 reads CASSPLGPEGYTF. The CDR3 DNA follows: TGCGCCAGCAGCCCCCTAGGTCCCGAGGGCTACACCTTC.

The CDR3 protein is CASSSGQGRRPYGYTF. As DNA, the CDR3 is TGTGCCAGCAGTTCGGGACAGGGGAGAAGGCCCTATGGCTACACCTTC. The gene calls are TRBV7-9 and TRBJ1-2; 10 positions agree with TRBD1. CDR1 and CDR2 (germline): SEHNR, FQNEAQ (reference sequence). The CDR3 extends over 16 amino acids. V gave up 6 bases and J gave up 4 bases; unmatched junction bases: 11.

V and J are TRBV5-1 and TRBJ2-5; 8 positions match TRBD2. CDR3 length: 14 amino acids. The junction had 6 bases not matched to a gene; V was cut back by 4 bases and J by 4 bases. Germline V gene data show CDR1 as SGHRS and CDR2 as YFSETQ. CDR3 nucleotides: TGCGCCAGCAGCCCTGGGACTAGTCGAGAGACCCAGTACTTC. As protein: CASSPGTSRETQYF.

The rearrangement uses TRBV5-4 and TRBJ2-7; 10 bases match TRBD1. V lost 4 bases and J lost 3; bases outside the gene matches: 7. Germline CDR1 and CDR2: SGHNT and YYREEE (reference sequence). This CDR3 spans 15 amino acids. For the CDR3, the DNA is TGTGCCAGCAGCGTCGGACAGGGGGACTTCTACGAGCAGTACTTC. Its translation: CASSVGQGDFYEQYF. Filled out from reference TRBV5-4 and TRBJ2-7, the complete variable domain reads ETGVTQSPTHLIKTRGQQVTLRCSSQSGHNTVSWYQQALGQGPQFIFQYYREEENGRGNFPPRFSGLQFPNYSSELNVNALELDDSALYLCASSVGQGDFYEQYFGPGTRLTVT.

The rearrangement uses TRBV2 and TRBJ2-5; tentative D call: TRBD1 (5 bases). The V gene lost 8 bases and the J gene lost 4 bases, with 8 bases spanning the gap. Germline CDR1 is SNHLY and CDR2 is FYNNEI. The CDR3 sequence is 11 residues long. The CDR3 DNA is TGTGCCAGCCAGGGCGGAGAGACCCAGTACTTC. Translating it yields CASQGGETQYF.

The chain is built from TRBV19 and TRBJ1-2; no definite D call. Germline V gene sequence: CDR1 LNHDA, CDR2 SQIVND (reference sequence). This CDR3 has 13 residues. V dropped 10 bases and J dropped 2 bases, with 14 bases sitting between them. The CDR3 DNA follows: TGTGCCATAAAGAGGGCGGGAAACTATGGCTACACCTTC. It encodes CAIKRAGNYGYTF. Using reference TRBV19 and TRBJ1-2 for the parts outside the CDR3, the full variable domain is DGGITQSPKYLFRKEGQNVTLSCEQNLNHDAMYWYRQDPGQGLRLIYYSQIVNDFQKGDIAEGYSVSREKKESFPLTVTSAQKNPTAFYLCAIKRAGNYGYTFGSGTRLTVV.

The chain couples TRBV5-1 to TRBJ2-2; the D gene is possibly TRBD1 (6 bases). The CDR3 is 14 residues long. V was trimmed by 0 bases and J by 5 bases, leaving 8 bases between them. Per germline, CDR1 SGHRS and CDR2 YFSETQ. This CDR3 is CASSLGGGTGELFF. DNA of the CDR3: TGCGCCAGCAGCTTGGGAGGGGGTACCGGGGAGCTGTTTTTT.

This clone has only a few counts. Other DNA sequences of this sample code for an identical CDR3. CDR3 sequence reads: CASSPPGTYEQYF. The CDR3 region has the DNA TGTGCCAGCAGCCCCCCAGGGACCTACGAGCAGTACTTC. V and J are TRBV28 and TRBJ2-7; D is perhaps TRBD1 (5 bases). Looked up from germline, CDR1 is MDHEN and CDR2 is SYDVKM. V was clipped by 6 bases and J by 2 bases, with 11 bases between them. This CDR3 has 13 amino acids.

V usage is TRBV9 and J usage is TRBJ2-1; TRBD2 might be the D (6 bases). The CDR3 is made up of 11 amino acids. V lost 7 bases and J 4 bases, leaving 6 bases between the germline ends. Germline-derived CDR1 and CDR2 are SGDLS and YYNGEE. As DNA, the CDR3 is TGTGCCAGCGGGGGGTACAATGAGCAGTTCTTC. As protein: CASGGYNEQFF.

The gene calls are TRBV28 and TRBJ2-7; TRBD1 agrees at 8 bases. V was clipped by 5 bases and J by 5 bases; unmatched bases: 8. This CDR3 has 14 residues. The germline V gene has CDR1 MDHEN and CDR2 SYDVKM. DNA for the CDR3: TGTGCCAGCAGTCCGGACAGGGTGGTCCACGAGCAGTACTTC. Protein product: CASSPDRVVHEQYF.

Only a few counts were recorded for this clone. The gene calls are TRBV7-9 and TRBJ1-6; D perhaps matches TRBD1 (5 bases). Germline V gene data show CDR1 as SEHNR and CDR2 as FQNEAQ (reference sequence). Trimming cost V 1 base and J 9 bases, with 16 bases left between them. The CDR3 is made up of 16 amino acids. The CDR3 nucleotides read TGTGCCAGCAGCTTAGAGACAGCTCAGTTGGGTTCACCCCTCCACTTT. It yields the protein CASSLETAQLGSPLHF.

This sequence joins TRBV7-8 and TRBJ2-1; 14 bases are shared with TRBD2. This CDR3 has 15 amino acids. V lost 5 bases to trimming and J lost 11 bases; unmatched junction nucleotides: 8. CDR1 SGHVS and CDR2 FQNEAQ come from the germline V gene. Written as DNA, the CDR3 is TGTGCCAGCAGCCCTCGGGGACTAGCGGGAGTCAAGCAGTTCTTC. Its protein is CASSPRGLAGVKQFF.

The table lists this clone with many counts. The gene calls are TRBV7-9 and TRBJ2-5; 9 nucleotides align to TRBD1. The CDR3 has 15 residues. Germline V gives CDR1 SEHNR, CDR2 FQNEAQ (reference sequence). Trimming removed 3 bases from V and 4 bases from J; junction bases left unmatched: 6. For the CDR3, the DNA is TGTGCCAGCAGCTTCGGACAGGGGTCCGGAGAGACCCAGTACTTC. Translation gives CASSFGQGSGETQYF.

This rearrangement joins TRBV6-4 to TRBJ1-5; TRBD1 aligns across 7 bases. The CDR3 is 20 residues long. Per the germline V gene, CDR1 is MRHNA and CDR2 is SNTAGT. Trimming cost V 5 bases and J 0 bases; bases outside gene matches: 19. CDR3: CASSPYPAFGQVYSNQPQHF. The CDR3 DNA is TGTGCCAGCAGTCCTTACCCCGCATTCGGACAGGTTTATAGCAATCAGCCCCAGCATTTT.